A selection of T cell receptor beta chains follows, all from one sample in a study of shared clonotypes between healthy human individuals. Method: immunoSEQ multiplex PCR; TCRdb's copy keeps in-frame clones and lacks some. The sample lists approximately 740,000 clones, about 74% seen once, with over 1.5% in the top ten. Input material: memory CD4+ T cells sorted from blood. These receptors all come from a woman aged 25 to 39 in good health. Each CDR3 is given with its conserved first and last residue. Fields, in order: V gene, D gene, J gene, clone size, CDR3 DNA, CDR3 protein. A D gene is named only where the DNA matches it firmly. Clone sizes are given selectively: once, few, many, or a class where the clone is expanded.

>TRBV7-9|.|TRBJ2-2|few
TGTGCCAGCAGCTTCTCTTACGGTGCCGGGGAGCTGTTTTTT
CASSFSYGAGELFF
>TRBV6-9|TRBD1|TRBJ2-7|once
TGTGCCAGCAAAAGGTCCCCACCAGGGGGCGAACCTTCGAGTCTGGGTGAGCAGTACTTC
CASKRSPPGGEPSSLGEQYF
>TRBV11-3|.|TRBJ2-7|.
TGTGCCAGCAGCCTTGGACTCCCCTCCGCCGAGCAGTACTTC
CASSLGLPSAEQYF
>TRBV6-5|TRBD1|TRBJ1-2|.
TGTGCCAGCAGTTACTCACCAGGGGGGGTATATGGCTACACCTTC
CASSYSPGGVYGYTF
>TRBV5-4|TRBD1|TRBJ1-4|.
TGTGCCAGCAGCCCGGGACAGGGGCGAGGGGAAAAACTGTTTTTT
CASSPGQGRGEKLFF
>TRBV5-1|TRBD1|TRBJ2-1|.
TGCGCCAGCAGCTTGGCTCCGGGACAGGGGGCGATTGTGAGTGAGCAGTTCTTC
CASSLAPGQGAIVSEQFF
>TRBV19|.|TRBJ2-1|.
TGTGCCAGTAGTATGGAACAGGGTAGGCAGTTCTTC
CASSMEQGRQFF
>TRBV28|.|TRBJ2-7|.
TGTGCCAGCAGCGCGAGGGTCGGGCAGGATCATACCGTGCAGTACTTC
CASSARVGQDHTVQYF
>TRBV2|TRBD1|TRBJ2-3|.
TGTGCCAGCAGTCAAGAACAGGGGGTTGGAGATACGCAGTATTTT
CASSQEQGVGDTQYF
>TRBV2|.|TRBJ2-7|.
TGTGCCAGCAGTGAAGAAGGGGGTTACCCCCTCGAGCAGTACTTC
CASSEEGGYPLEQYF
>TRBV7-8|TRBD1|TRBJ2-5|.
TGTGCCAGCATCCTAGGGGGCACTGGGACCCAGTACTTC
CASILGGTGTQYF
>TRBV6-5|TRBD2|TRBJ2-1|once
TGTGCCAGCGCCGGGACTAGCGGGAGTAATGAGCAGTTCTTC
CASAGTSGSNEQFF
>TRBV7-2|.|TRBJ2-7|.
TGTGCCAGCAGCCCCGTGGGACCGGGCCCCTACGAGCAGTACTTC
CASSPVGPGPYEQYF
>TRBV11-2|.|TRBJ1-1|.
TGTGCCAGCAGCTTAGTAGGGACGCAAAAAGCTTTCTTT
CASSLVGTQKAFF
>TRBV7-9|.|TRBJ2-5|.
TGTGCCAGCAGCCCCGCCTTTGTGGGGCGCCAAGAGACCCAGTACTTC
CASSPAFVGRQETQYF
>TRBV27|TRBD1|TRBJ1-5|once
TGTGCCAGCAGTCCTGGGACAGGGGGCAGCTATCAGCCCCAGCATTTT
CASSPGTGGSYQPQHF
>TRBV6-1|TRBD1|TRBJ2-3|few
TGTGCCAGCAGTGGACGACAGGGGGCTCTTTTCGCGGATACGCAGTATTTT
CASSGRQGALFADTQYF
>TRBV5-1|.|TRBJ2-5|.
TGCGCCAGCAGCTTGGTTGTGGGGAGTCAAGAGACCCAGTACTTC
CASSLVVGSQETQYF
>TRBV27|TRBD2|TRBJ2-1|.
TGTGCCAGCAGTTCGCGACTAGCGGGAGTGTACAATGAGCAGTTCTTC
CASSSRLAGVYNEQFF
>TRBV7-3|.|TRBJ2-2|.
TGTGCCAGCAGCCCCTACATCGGGGAGCTGTTTTTT
CASSPYIGELFF
>TRBV9|.|TRBJ2-4|.
TGTGCCAGCAGCGTAGGAGGGCTAGCCAAAAACATTCAGTACTTC
CASSVGGLAKNIQYF
>TRBV28|.|TRBJ2-7|.
TGTGCCAGCAGTTTATTTACCTGGCGAGATACCTCCTCCTACGAGCAGTACTTC
CASSLFTWRDTSSYEQYF
>TRBV5-1|.|TRBJ1-5|few
TGCGCCAGCAGCCCGGACAGCGATGTAAATCAGCCCCAGCATTTT
CASSPDSDVNQPQHF
>TRBV29-1|TRBD2|TRBJ2-7|.
TGCAGCGGTGGGACTACTGGGGGGCAGTACTTC
CSGGTTGGQYF
>TRBV6-6|.|TRBJ2-4|.
TGTGCCAGCAGTGCGGACCATCGGAACATTCAGTACTTC
CASSADHRNIQYF
>TRBV14|.|TRBJ1-3|few
TGTGCCAGCAGCCAAGTCGTAACTTTCTCTGGAAACACCATATATTTT
CASSQVVTFSGNTIYF
>TRBV6-1|TRBD2|TRBJ2-2|.
TGTGCCAGCAGTGCTATAGCGGGAGGTCGAACCGGGGAGCTGTTTTTT
CASSAIAGGRTGELFF
>TRBV7-2|TRBD2|TRBJ2-7|.
TGTGCCAGCAGCACCATTTTGGGCGGGAGTATACTTTACGAGCAGTACTTC
CASSTILGGSILYEQYF
>TRBV7-2|.|TRBJ2-7|.
TGTGCCAGCAGCTCTTGGAGCAGGGGAGGCGAGCAGTACTTC
CASSSWSRGGEQYF
>TRBV7-2|.|TRBJ2-5|few
TGTGCCAGCAGCTTAGAAGTCGCGGCCCAGTACTTC
CASSLEVAAQYF
>TRBV6-1|.|TRBJ1-2|.
TGTGCCAGCAGTGACGTTCAGGGGTCCTATGGCTACACCTTC
CASSDVQGSYGYTF
>TRBV4-1|.|TRBJ2-6|.
TGCGCCAGCAGCCACGCCGGAGGGCGTCGACATTTC
CASSHAGGRRHF
>TRBV25-1|.|TRBJ2-7|.
TGTGCCAGCAGTCAGGGCTACGAGCAGTACTTC
CASSQGYEQYF
>TRBV18|.|TRBJ2-7|.
TGTGCCAGCTCACCGTATTGGGTCAGGTCGAGCTCCTACGAGCAGTACTTC
CASSPYWVRSSSYEQYF
>TRBV5-1|.|TRBJ2-5|.
TGCGCCAGCAGCTTACAGGAACAAGAGACCCAGTACTTC
CASSLQEQETQYF
>TRBV19|.|TRBJ1-1|.
TGTGCCAGTAGTTTCGGGGGTACTGAAGCTTTCTTT
CASSFGGTEAFF
>TRBV10-3|.|TRBJ2-7|.
TGTGCCATCAGTGCGGGGGTCCACGAGCAGTACTTC
CAISAGVHEQYF
>TRBV7-9|TRBD2|TRBJ2-1|.
TGTGCCAGCAGCTTAGCGCTAGCGGAGAGCTCCTACAATGAGCAGTTCTTC
CASSLALAESSYNEQFF
>TRBV27|TRBD2|TRBJ2-7|.
TGTGCCAGCAGAGCGGGAGGGCCAATGTACTTC
CASRAGGPMYF
>TRBV4-1|.|TRBJ1-4|.
TGCGCCAGCAGCCAAGATCCGGGGGGAGCCACCTGGAATATAGAAAAACTGTTTTTT
CASSQDPGGATWNIEKLFF
>TRBV7-3|.|TRBJ2-3|few
TGTGCCAGCAGCTTACTGGGAACAGATACGCAGTATTTT
CASSLLGTDTQYF
>TRBV4-1|TRBD1|TRBJ2-2|.
TGCGCCAGCAGCCAAGAGTCTAGCAGGGGGACCGGGGAGCTGTTTTTT
CASSQESSRGTGELFF